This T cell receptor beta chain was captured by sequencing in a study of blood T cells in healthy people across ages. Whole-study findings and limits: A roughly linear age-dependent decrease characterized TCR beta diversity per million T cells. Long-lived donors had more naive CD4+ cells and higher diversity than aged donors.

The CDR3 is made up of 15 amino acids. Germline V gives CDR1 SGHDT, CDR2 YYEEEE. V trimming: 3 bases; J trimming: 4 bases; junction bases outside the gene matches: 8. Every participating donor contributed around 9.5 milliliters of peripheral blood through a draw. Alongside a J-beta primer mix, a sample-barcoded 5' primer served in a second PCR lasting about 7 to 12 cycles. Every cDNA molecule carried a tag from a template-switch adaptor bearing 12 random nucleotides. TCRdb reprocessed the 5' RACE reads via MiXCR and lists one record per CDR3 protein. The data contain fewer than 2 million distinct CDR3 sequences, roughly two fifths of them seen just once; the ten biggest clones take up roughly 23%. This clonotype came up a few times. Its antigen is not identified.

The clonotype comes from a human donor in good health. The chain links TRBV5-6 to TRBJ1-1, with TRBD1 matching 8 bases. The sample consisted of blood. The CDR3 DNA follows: TGTGCCAGCAGCTCGGACAGGGAGGATCGCACTGAAGCTTTCTTT. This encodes CASSSDREDRTEAFF.